Listed below are T cell receptor beta chains from one sample, sequenced in a study of blood T cells in healthy people across ages. TCRdb reanalysed the 5' RACE reads using MiXCR and keeps one entry per CDR3 protein. Altogether about 800,000 distinct CDR3 sequences are present, roughly 25% being singletons, with the ten largest covering roughly 3.5%. This same sample was also taken into another study, of T cells of mothers and their children.

Material for sequencing was blood. The receptor source for this set is a boy under 18 in good health. CDR3s include the opening cysteine and the closing phenylalanine or tryptophan. D genes are given only for firm matches. Clone size is given for some rows only: seen once, a few or many times, or a class if the clone is expanded.

>NA|TRBJ1-2|NA|TRBV7-3
CASSSQGTIGWGGYTF
TGTGCCAGCAGCTCCCAGGGGACGATCGGCTGGGGCGGCTACACCTTC
>few|TRBJ2-1|NA|TRBV7-9
CASSLDRLVHEQFF
TGTGCCAGCAGCTTAGATCGACTAGTGCATGAGCAGTTCTTC
>NA|TRBJ2-1|TRBD1|TRBV7-2
CASSPGQGNFNEQFF
TGTGCCAGCAGCCCGGGACAGGGGAATTTCAATGAGCAGTTCTTC
>NA|TRBJ2-7|NA|TRBV5-1
CASSLGRGRGYEQYF
TGCGCCAGCAGCTTGGGACGGGGGCGCGGATACGAGCAGTACTTC
>NA|TRBJ2-7|NA|TRBV28
CASSFTGAGYEQYF
TGTGCCAGCAGTTTCACAGGTGCGGGATACGAGCAGTACTTC
>NA|TRBJ2-1|NA|TRBV20-1
CSASRGHYNEQFF
TGCAGTGCTAGTAGGGGCCACTACAATGAGCAGTTCTTC
>NA|TRBJ1-2|NA|TRBV29-1
CSVEEAGLYGYTF
TGCAGCGTTGAAGAGGCAGGCCTCTATGGCTACACCTTC
>few|TRBJ2-7|NA|TRBV7-7
CASSLEEGYEQYF
TGTGCTAGCAGCTTAGAGGAGGGCTACGAGCAGTACTTC
>NA|TRBJ2-7|NA|TRBV7-9
CASSTRYRPDHEQYF
TGTGCCAGCAGCACCCGGTACAGGCCAGACCACGAGCAGTACTTC
>NA|TRBJ2-7|TRBD1|TRBV25-1
CASSEKEGAPYEQYF
TGTGCCAGCAGTGAGAAAGAGGGGGCCCCCTACGAGCAGTACTTC
>NA|TRBJ2-7|NA|TRBV7-9
CASSFGLTPYEQYF
TGTGCCAGCAGCTTCGGACTAACCCCCTACGAGCAGTACTTC
>NA|TRBJ2-1|NA|TRBV15
CATSRDLPWRGAYNEQFF
TGTGCCACCAGCAGAGATCTCCCCTGGCGGGGAGCCTACAATGAGCAGTTCTTC
>few|TRBJ2-2|NA|TRBV27
CASSSAGRKAGELFF
TGTGCCAGCAGTTCGGCAGGGAGGAAAGCCGGGGAGCTGTTTTTT
>NA|TRBJ2-5|NA|TRBV4-3
CASSPLGDLQETQYF
TGCGCCAGCTCCCCATTGGGGGACCTACAAGAGACCCAGTACTTC
>NA|TRBJ2-3|TRBD2|TRBV4-3
CASSQELGLAIRRSLNPTDTQYF
TGCGCCAGCAGCCAAGAACTGGGACTAGCTATTCGCCGAAGCCTGAATCCCACAGATACGCAGTATTTT
>NA|TRBJ2-1|NA|TRBV4-1
CASSQSNYNEQFF
TGCGCCAGCAGCCAAAGCAACTACAATGAGCAGTTCTTC
>few|TRBJ2-5|NA|TRBV29-1
CSVYRDAEETQYF
TGCAGCGTGTACAGGGATGCCGAGGAGACCCAGTACTTC
>NA|TRBJ2-5|NA|TRBV6-2/TRBV6-3
CASRSQGGRETQYF
TGTGCCAGCAGATCACAAGGGGGACGTGAGACCCAGTACTTC
>NA|TRBJ2-7|TRBD2|TRBV9
CASSVDSGSYEQYF
TGTGCCAGCAGCGTAGATAGCGGGAGCTACGAGCAGTACTTC
>many|TRBJ2-3|TRBD2|TRBV20-1
CSASGLAGKLADTQYF
TGCAGTGCGAGCGGACTAGCGGGCAAATTGGCAGATACGCAGTATTTT
>NA|TRBJ2-5|NA|TRBV27
CASSRSRPGETQYF
TGTGCCAGCAGTCGCAGTCGACCGGGAGAGACCCAGTACTTC
>NA|TRBJ2-2|TRBD2|TRBV12-3/TRBV12-4
CASSWAGGGTGELFF
TGTGCCAGCAGTTGGGCCGGCGGGGGGACCGGGGAGCTGTTTTTT
>few|TRBJ2-7|TRBD2|TRBV4-2
CASSQDGLADSYEQYF
TGTGCCAGCAGCCAAGATGGGCTAGCGGACTCCTACGAGCAGTACTTC
>NA|TRBJ1-4|NA|TRBV2
CASSEASLGFSDPEKLFF
TGTGCCAGCAGTGAAGCTAGTTTGGGATTCTCGGATCCTGAAAAACTGTTTTTT
>NA|TRBJ1-3|NA|TRBV9
CASSVGQSSGNTIYF
TGTGCCAGCAGCGTAGGACAGAGCTCTGGAAACACCATATATTTT
>NA|TRBJ1-2|TRBD1|TRBV29-1
CSVLGQEQSYGYTF
TGCAGCGTTCTTGGACAGGAGCAGAGCTATGGCTACACCTTC
>few|TRBJ2-5|NA|TRBV9
CASSPSGGEETQYF
TGTGCCAGCAGCCCCTCCGGAGGGGAAGAGACCCAGTACTTC
>NA|TRBJ2-1|TRBD1|TRBV19
CASTSDRGNEQFF
TGTGCCAGTACCTCGGACAGGGGCAATGAGCAGTTCTTC
>NA|TRBJ1-4|TRBD1|TRBV12-3/TRBV12-4
CASRPDRGGEKLFF
TGTGCCAGCAGACCTGACAGGGGAGGTGAAAAACTGTTTTTT
>NA|TRBJ1-2|TRBD1|TRBV24-1
CATSDRTGLYGYTF
TGTGCCACCAGTGATCGGACAGGGCTGTATGGCTACACCTTC
>NA|TRBJ2-1|NA|TRBV20-1
CSAPRASNNEQFF
TGCAGTGCTCCACGAGCGTCCAACAATGAGCAGTTCTTC
>NA|TRBJ2-6|NA|TRBV6-2/TRBV6-3
CASSQTSSGANVLTF
TGTGCCAGCAGTCAGACTAGTTCTGGGGCCAACGTCCTGACTTTC
>NA|TRBJ2-1|NA|TRBV7-9
CASSLADSDEQFF
TGTGCCAGCAGCTTAGCAGATAGCGATGAGCAGTTCTTC
>NA|TRBJ1-1|TRBD1|TRBV5-1
CASSLDVRTGGGNTEAFF
TGCGCCAGCAGCTTGGACGTACGGACAGGGGGCGGTAACACTGAAGCTTTCTTT
>NA|TRBJ2-5|TRBD2|TRBV5-1
CASSFGSVGRTRPLQETQYF
TGCGCCAGCAGCTTTGGTAGTGTGGGTAGGACTAGGCCCCTCCAAGAGACCCAGTACTTC
>NA|TRBJ2-2|NA|TRBV5-1
CASSPRVSLGTGELFF
TGCGCCAGCAGCCCGCGGGTCTCGTTGGGCACCGGGGAGCTGTTTTTT
>NA|TRBJ2-5|TRBD2|TRBV7-2
CASSGSGGGETQYF
TGTGCCAGCAGTGGTAGCGGGGGGGGAGAGACCCAGTACTTC
>few|TRBJ2-7|TRBD1|TRBV19
CAGRERGQGHEQYF
TGTGCCGGTAGAGAACGCGGACAGGGCCACGAGCAGTACTTC
>NA|TRBJ2-5|NA|TRBV2
CASIGGSEATQYF
TGTGCCAGCATCGGGGGTAGCGAGGCGACCCAGTACTTC
>NA|TRBJ2-5|TRBD2|TRBV5-6
CASSLTSGGEETQYF
TGTGCCAGCAGCCTGACTAGCGGGGGGGAAGAGACCCAGTACTTC
>NA|TRBJ2-2|NA|TRBV3-1
CASSQEAPGYGGELFF
TGTGCCAGCAGCCAAGAGGCACCAGGGTATGGCGGGGAGCTGTTTTTT
>few|TRBJ2-1|NA|TRBV29-1
CSIRGFSYNEQFF
TGCAGCATTAGGGGCTTCTCCTACAATGAGCAGTTCTTC
>NA|TRBJ2-7|NA|TRBV7-3
CASSPGTPPTYEQYF
TGTGCCAGCAGCCCCGGGACTCCTCCAACCTACGAGCAGTACTTC
>NA|TRBJ2-5|NA|TRBV9
CASSGTNPKEVFF
TGTGCCAGCAGCGGAACAAACCCGAAGGAGGTGTTCTTC
>NA|TRBJ2-3|TRBD2|TRBV28
CASSFWSGGTDTQYF
TGTGCCAGCAGTTTCTGGAGCGGGGGCACAGATACGCAGTATTTT
>NA|TRBJ2-6|NA|TRBV20-1
CSAMRTATSGANVLTF
TGCAGTGCTATGAGGACGGCCACCTCTGGGGCCAACGTCCTGACTTTC